One and the same sample provided the 15 T cell receptor beta chains below, sequenced in a study of blood T cell repertoires in COVID-19. Sequencing was performed with immunoSEQ multiplex PCR; in TCRdb, only in-frame clones are kept and a portion is missing. This sample yields 200,000 to 250,000 clones, of which roughly four fifths are seen a single time; about 5.3% belongs to the top ten. Sequencing was carried out using PBMCs or T cells enriched from blood (not recorded which). These receptors all stem from a woman aged 45-59 years who had been exposed to COVID-19.

This clone was detected only a few times. The rearrangement joins TRBV19 to TRBJ1-2; D might be TRBD1 (5 bases). Trimming cost V 3 bases and J 2 bases, with 10 bases left between them. Germline V gives CDR1 LNHDA, CDR2 SQIVND (reference sequence). This CDR3 has 14 amino acids. The CDR3 here is CASSIAAGNYGYTF. The DNA for the CDR3 is TGTGCCAGTAGTATTGCCGCAGGGAACTATGGCTACACCTTC.

This sequence joins TRBV15 and TRBJ2-5; 7 nucleotides align to TRBD1. Germline lookup yields CDR1 LNHNV and CDR2 YYDKDF (reference sequence). This CDR3 has 15 amino acids. V lost 4 bases, J lost 4 bases, and 9 bases stayed unmatched. The DNA for the CDR3 is TGTGCCACCAGCACGCCTACAGGGGCAACAGAGACCCAGTACTTC. It yields the protein CATSTPTGATETQYF. The variable domain in full, completed from reference TRBV15 and TRBJ2-5, reads DAMVIQNPRYQVTQFGKPVTLSCSQTLNHNVMYWYQQKSSQAPKLLFHYYDKDFNNEADTPDNFQSRRPNTSFCFLDIRSPGLGDTAMYLCATSTPTGATETQYFGPGTRLLVL.

In this sample, this clone turned up once. CDR3 region: CASSATGGSQPQHF. The CDR3 DNA reads TGTGCCAGCAGTGCGACAGGGGGCAGCCAGCCCCAGCATTTT. V usage is TRBV25-1 and J usage is TRBJ1-5; 10 bases match TRBD1. V gave up 4 bases and J gave up 7 bases; unmatched junction bases: 4. Germline CDR1 reads MGHDK; CDR2 reads SYGVNS. CDR3 length equals 14 residues.

This clone appeared a few times. This chain links TRBV28 with TRBJ2-1; TRBD2 matches 8 bases. This CDR3 comprises 14 residues. J lost 5 bases, V lost 5 bases, and 5 bases had no gene match. Germline assignment: CDR1 MDHEN and CDR2 SYDVKM. The CDR3: CASSRSGGNNEQFF. The DNA for the CDR3 is TGTGCCAGCAGTCGAAGCGGGGGAAACAATGAGCAGTTCTTC.

The rearrangement joins TRBV18 to TRBJ2-7; 11 bases are shared with TRBD1. Germline CDR1 KGHSH, CDR2 LQKENI. There are 16 residues in the CDR3. The J segment lost 6 bases and the V segment lost 4 bases, leaving 11 bases of the junction unmatched. DNA of the CDR3: TGTGCCAGCTCACTCGGGGACAGGGGGTCCCGAGGCGAGCAGTACTTC. Translation gives CASSLGDRGSRGEQYF.

This clone came up a few times. The rearrangement joins TRBV27 to TRBJ1-5, with 7 nucleotides matching TRBD1. The CDR3 has 14 amino acids. J lost 5 bases, V lost 4 bases, and 5 bases had no gene match. Germline loops: CDR1 MNHEY, CDR2 SMNVEV (reference sequence). The CDR3: CASSWTGSDQPQHF. Here the CDR3 DNA reads TGTGCCAGCAGTTGGACAGGTTCGGATCAGCCCCAGCATTTT.

Here the CDR3 DNA reads TGTGCCAGCAGTGAATTCGGACAGGCGAGAGACACCATATATTTT. Protein: CASSEFGQARDTIYF. This chain connects TRBV25-1 to TRBJ1-3; 7 nucleotides match TRBD1. Germline V lookup: CDR1 MGHDK, CDR2 SYGVNS. V was clipped by 1 base and J by 8 bases; unmatched bases: 8. The CDR3 extends over 15 amino acids.

The table lists this clone with a few counts. The chain has TRBV5-1 and TRBJ2-7, with 7 bases identical to TRBD1. Germline V gene data show CDR1 as SGHRS and CDR2 as YFSETQ. The CDR3 extends over 12 amino acids. V trimming: 1 base; J trimming: 5 bases; junction bases outside the gene matches: 0. CDR3 coding DNA: TGCGCCAGCAGCTTGCAGGGGGACGAGCAGTACTTC. It codes for CASSLQGDEQYF.

The gene calls are TRBV7-8 and TRBJ2-7; TRBD1 aligns across 7 bases. Germline-derived CDR1 and CDR2 are SGHVS and FQNEAQ. This CDR3 comprises 14 residues. With V trimmed by 4 bases and J by 11 bases, 14 bases remained unmatched. For the CDR3, the DNA is TGTGCCAGCAGCTCGAGGGGGCTCCAATTATTGAAGTACTTC. Protein sequence: CASSSRGLQLLKYF.

The chain uses TRBV6-5 and TRBJ1-1; D is uncertain. The CDR3 loop spans 11 amino acids. Trimming cost V 3 bases and J 11 bases, with 10 bases left between them. Per germline, CDR1 MNHEY and CDR2 SVGAGI. This CDR3 reads CASSYGERAFF. The CDR3 nucleotides are TGTGCCAGCAGTTATGGGGAGAGGGCTTTCTTT.

V and J are TRBV19 and TRBJ1-1; D gene ambiguous. V was clipped by 1 base and J by 7 bases, with 10 bases between them. Germline CDR1 LNHDA, CDR2 SQIVND (reference sequence). This CDR3 has 13 residues. The CDR3 region is CASSIVPGFEAFF. The CDR3 bases are TGTGCCAGTAGTATAGTCCCGGGATTTGAAGCTTTCTTT.

J is TRBJ2-1 and V is TRBV5-4; 10 bases match TRBD2. After removal of 2 bases from V and 8 bases from J, the junction contained 13 bases not matched to a gene. The CDR3 is 17 residues long. CDR1 SGHNT and CDR2 YYREEE come from the germline V gene (reference sequence). The CDR3 loop is CASSFQPSGGASDEQFF. The CDR3 DNA is TGTGCCAGCAGCTTCCAACCAAGCGGGGGGGCTAGCGATGAGCAGTTCTTC.

The chain joins TRBV30 to TRBJ1-1; 7 bases fit TRBD1. The CDR3 length is 14 residues. J gave up 1 base and V 3 bases, and 5 bases lay outside the gene matches. Germline-derived CDR1 and CDR2 are GTSNPN and SVGIG (reference sequence). CDR3 in amino acids: CAWRGDSPNTEAFF. In nucleotides, the CDR3 is TGTGCCTGGAGGGGGGACAGTCCGAACACTGAAGCTTTCTTT.

This clone was seen a few times. V is TRBV5-4 and J is TRBJ2-2; D might be TRBD2 (6 bases). This CDR3 contains 14 residues. Trimming stripped 2 bases from V and 6 bases from J, with 11 bases between. CDR1 and CDR2 (germline): SGHNT, YYREEE (reference sequence). CDR3 region: CASSLRRVSGELFF. The CDR3 coding sequence is TGTGCCAGCAGCTTAAGGAGGGTATCCGGGGAGCTGTTTTTT.

Ten or more counts support this clone. The rearrangement links TRBV15 to TRBJ2-7; D is perhaps TRBD1 (6 bases). The CDR3 consists of 16 residues. In germline, CDR1 is LNHNV, CDR2 YYDKDF (reference sequence). Trimming took 0 bases from V and 4 from J, leaving 16 bases between them. The CDR3 DNA sequence: TGTGCCACCAGCAGAGATCCTGGACAGACTTCATACGAGCAGTACTTC. It codes for CATSRDPGQTSYEQYF.